These 29 T cell receptor beta chains came from one sample sequenced in a study of blood T cell repertoires in COVID-19. Method: immunoSEQ multiplex PCR; TCRdb's copy keeps in-frame clones and lacks some. The repertoire holds more than 200,000 clones, with around 89% as singletons. The specimen was peripheral blood. The receptors here all came from a man aged 70-80 years with acute or convalescent COVID-19.

The chain recombines TRBV5-1 with TRBJ1-1; TRBD1 matches 7 bases. The CDR3 has 14 residues. Losses at the gene ends were 1 base for V and 4 bases for J; bases not matched to a gene: 4. Germline lookup yields CDR1 SGHRS and CDR2 YFSETQ. The CDR3 region is CASSLTGTATEAFF. The CDR3 DNA sequence: TGCGCCAGCAGCTTGACTGGGACAGCCACTGAAGCTTTCTTT.

The CDR3 DNA follows: TGTGCCAGCAGTGAAGAGGCTAGTAGTTCTGCAGATACGCAGTATTTT. The encoded protein is CASSEEASSSADTQYF. This chain joins TRBV6-1 and TRBJ2-3; no definite D call. Germline V gene lookup returns CDR1 MNHNS and CDR2 SASEGT. CDR3 length: 16 residues. The V end was cut by 1 base, the J end by 4 bases, with 15 bases between.

The chain links TRBV18 to TRBJ2-2, with D maybe TRBD2 (6 bases). Germline V gene lookup returns CDR1 KGHSH and CDR2 LQKENI. Trimming left V 4 bases short and J 7 bases short, with 16 bases between. This CDR3 has 15 residues. CDR3 sequence reads: CASSLRGNAGGELFF. CDR3 sequence (DNA): TGTGCCAGCTCACTCCGGGGGAATGCCGGCGGGGAGCTGTTTTTT.

V and J are TRBV7-2 and TRBJ2-3; D gene unclear. The germline V gene has CDR1 SGHTA and CDR2 FQGNSA. V shed 4 bases and J shed 5 bases, with 13 bases lying between them. The CDR3 totals 14 residues. CDR3 coding DNA: TGTGCCAGCAGCTCTTACATACGGAGAGATACGCAGTATTTT. Translating it yields CASSSYIRRDTQYF.

The V and J genes are TRBV19 and TRBJ2-1, with D maybe TRBD2 (9 bases). CDR1 LNHDA and CDR2 SQIVND come from the germline V gene (reference sequence). This CDR3 has 15 residues. Deletions cut 9 bases from V and 12 bases from J, with 27 bases between. The CDR3 sequence: CASTTGASGIDGQFF. The CDR3 DNA reads TGTGCCAGCACGACAGGGGCTAGCGGGATCGATGGGCAGTTCTTC.

This chain connects TRBV27 to TRBJ1-2; TRBD1 is a possible D gene (5 bases). V was clipped by 3 bases and J by 8 bases, with 13 bases between them. The CDR3 runs to 13 residues. The germline gives CDR1 MNHEY, CDR2 SMNVEV (reference sequence). The CDR3: CASSFRDLRGYTF. CDR3 bases: TGTGCCAGCAGTTTCCGGGACTTGAGGGGCTACACCTTC.

The chain joins TRBV7-3 to TRBJ1-2, with 8 nucleotides matching TRBD1. The CDR3 has 17 amino acids. Per germline, CDR1 SGHTA and CDR2 FQGTGA. With V trimmed by 5 bases and J by 0 bases, 11 bases remained unmatched. The CDR3 DNA sequence: TGTGCCAGCAGCGAAAGCGGACAGGGCTTAGCTAACTATGGCTACACCTTC. Translating it yields CASSESGQGLANYGYTF.

V is TRBV5-1 and J is TRBJ2-3; D may be TRBD2 (6 bases). The CDR3 consists of 15 residues. Germline V gene sequence: CDR1 SGHRS, CDR2 YFSETQ. V was cut by 3 bases and J by 0 bases, with 11 bases left in between. In nucleotides, the CDR3 is TGCGCCAGCAGCTGGGACTTCTCTAGCACAGATACGCAGTATTTT. This gives the protein CASSWDFSSTDTQYF.

This chain uses TRBV2 with TRBJ1-1; D gene ambiguous. With 1 base removed from V and 10 bases from J, the gap between germline ends came to 10 bases. CDR1 is SNHLY and CDR2 is FYNNEI in the germline V gene. The CDR3 is 12 amino acids. CDR3 sequence: CASSEVGYGAFF. As DNA, the CDR3 is TGTGCCAGCAGTGAAGTGGGCTATGGAGCTTTCTTT.

The genes are TRBV11-2 and TRBJ1-4; no reliable D call. V was cut by 1 base and J by 8 bases, with 14 bases left in between. CDR1 is SGHAT and CDR2 is FQNNGV in the germline V gene. The CDR3 extends over 15 amino acids. Here the CDR3 reads CASSLGIGGEEKLFF. The CDR3 DNA reads TGTGCCAGCAGCTTAGGAATCGGTGGGGAGGAAAAACTGTTTTTT. Full variable domain (remainder filled in from reference TRBV11-2 and TRBJ1-4): EAGVAQSPRYKIIEKRQSVAFWCNPISGHATLYWYQQILGQGPKLLIQFQNNGVVDDSQLPKDRFSAERLKGVDSTLKIQPAKLEDSAVYLCASSLGIGGEEKLFFGSGTQLSVL.

CDR3 bases: TGTGCCAGAGCCTGTGGGGCACCTCAAGAGACCCAGTACTTC. Its protein is CARACGAPQETQYF. This sequence joins TRBV21-1 and TRBJ2-5; the table's D call TRBD1 went unverified against the DNA. TRBV21-1 is described as a pseudogene. This CDR3 contains 14 residues.

The chain carries TRBV5-1 and TRBJ2-1, with 7 nucleotides matching TRBD2. Per the germline V gene, CDR1 is SGHRS and CDR2 is YFSETQ. This CDR3 comprises 15 residues. Trimming cost V 4 bases and J 6 bases; bases outside gene matches: 10. CDR3 nucleotide sequence: TGCGCCAGCAGCCGCAACGGCGGGAGTGGCAATGAGCAGTTCTTC. It is translated as CASSRNGGSGNEQFF. Full variable domain (outside the CDR3, taken from reference TRBV5-1 and TRBJ2-1): KAGVTQTPRYLIKTRGQQVTLSCSPISGHRSVSWYQQTPGQGLQFLFEYFSETQRNKGNFPGRFSGRQFSNSRSEMNVSTLELGDSALYLCASSRNGGSGNEQFFGPGTRLTVL.

The chain has TRBV19 and TRBJ1-2, with D perhaps TRBD1 (6 bases). The CDR3 length is 16 residues. Trimming shortened V by 3 bases and J by 6 bases, and 20 bases separated the two germline ends. Germline-derived CDR1 and CDR2 are LNHDA and SQIVND (reference sequence). The CDR3 here is CASSIHTGTARDGYTF. The DNA of the CDR3 is TGTGCCAGTAGTATCCACACAGGGACGGCCCGCGATGGCTACACCTTC. Complete variable domain (other parts from reference TRBV19 and TRBJ1-2): DGGITQSPKYLFRKEGQNVTLSCEQNLNHDAMYWYRQDPGQGLRLIYYSQIVNDFQKGDIAEGYSVSREKKESFPLTVTSAQKNPTAFYLCASSIHTGTARDGYTFGSGTRLTVV.

This clone was recorded only once. The CDR3 sequence is CASRSLTNYGYTF. Here the CDR3 DNA reads TGTGCCAGCAGGAGTCTCACTAACTATGGCTACACCTTC. The chain carries TRBV28 and TRBJ1-2; D gene unclear. Germline CDR1 and CDR2: MDHEN and SYDVKM. Trimming removed 6 bases at V and 0 bases at J, with 8 bases between. The CDR3 contains 13 residues.

The gene calls are TRBV3-1 (or the pseudogene TRBV3-2) and TRBJ1-1, with 7 bases identical to TRBD1. With 0 bases clipped from V and 7 bases from J, the junction kept 5 bases outside the gene matches. This CDR3 comprises 14 residues. CDR1 and CDR2 (germline): LGHDT, YNNKEL (reference sequence). CDR3 loop: CASSQETGRSEAFF. The CDR3 coding sequence is TGTGCCAGCAGCCAAGAGACAGGGAGGAGTGAAGCTTTCTTT.

J is TRBJ2-7 and V is TRBV10-3; D is perhaps TRBD1 (5 bases). The V end lost 2 bases, the J end lost 4 bases, and 9 bases lay between the germline ends. This CDR3 is 13 amino acids long. CDR1 and CDR2 (germline): ENHRY, SYGVKD. Written as DNA, the CDR3 is TGTGCCATCAGTGAGCTGCAGGGTTACGAGCAGTACTTC. Protein: CAISELQGYEQYF.

The V call is TRBV12-3 or TRBV12-4, the J call TRBJ2-2, with 8 bases lining up with TRBD2. V lost 4 bases, J lost 6 bases, and 1 base stayed unmatched. This CDR3 contains 13 residues. CDR3 loop: CASSWTSPGELFF. CDR3 nucleotide sequence: TGTGCCAGCAGTTGGACTAGCCCCGGGGAGCTGTTTTTT.

V and J are TRBV7-9 and TRBJ2-1; the D is unclear. From germline, CDR1 is SEHNR and CDR2 FQNEAQ (reference sequence). V lost 2 bases and J lost 3, with 8 bases in between. There are 14 residues in the CDR3. As DNA, the CDR3 is TGTGCCAGCAGCTTAAGGAGCAGCTACAATGAGCAGTTCTTC. Its translation is CASSLRSSYNEQFF. Together with reference TRBV7-9 and TRBJ2-1, the CDR3 gives the full variable domain: DTGVSQNPRHKITKRGQNVTFRCDPISEHNRLYWYRQTLGQGPEFLTYFQNEAQLEKSRLLSDRFSAERPKGSFSTLEIQRTEQGDSAMYLCASSLRSSYNEQFFGPGTRLTVL.

The rearrangement joins TRBV7-2 to TRBJ2-7; no clear D. The V end lost 2 bases, the J end lost 0 bases, and 8 bases lay between the germline ends. The germline CDR1 and CDR2 sequences are SGHTA and FQGNSA. The CDR3 runs 14 residues. CDR3 bases: TGTGCCAGCAGCTTAATGTACGGCTCCTACGAGCAGTACTTC. This translates into CASSLMYGSYEQYF.

The chain is built from TRBV28 and TRBJ2-7; D unresolved. The CDR3 length is 14 residues. Trimming took off 5 bases at V and 0 bases at J, with 11 bases between the two ends. Germline-derived CDR1 and CDR2 are MDHEN and SYDVKM. The DNA of the CDR3 is TGTGCCAGCAGTGATTATGACACCTCCTACGAGCAGTACTTC. Protein sequence: CASSDYDTSYEQYF.

The chain combines TRBV6-2 or TRBV6-3 with TRBJ2-7, with TRBD2 as a possible D gene (5 bases). Germline-derived CDR1 and CDR2 are MNHEY and SVGEGT. V lost 3 bases and J lost 3, with 9 bases in between. This CDR3 comprises 13 residues. The CDR3 coding sequence is TGTGCCAGCAGTTATCCCGGGAACTACGAGCAGTACTTC. It translates to CASSYPGNYEQYF.

The chain links TRBV7-2 to TRBJ2-1, with TRBD1 as a possible D gene (5 bases). The CDR3 totals 16 residues. V was cut by 1 base and J by 2 bases, with 12 bases left in between. Germline assignment: CDR1 SGHTA and CDR2 FQGNSA. This CDR3 is CASSLVGQGTYNEQFF. CDR3 coding DNA: TGTGCCAGCAGCTTAGTAGGACAAGGGACCTACAATGAGCAGTTCTTC. The full variable domain, its missing parts supplied by reference TRBV7-2 and TRBJ2-1, is GAGVSQSPSNKVTEKGKDVELRCDPISGHTALYWYRQSLGQGLEFLIYFQGNSAPDKSGLPSDRFSAERTGGSVSTLTIQRTQQEDSAVYLCASSLVGQGTYNEQFFGPGTRLTVL.

This chain joins TRBV6-1 and TRBJ1-5, with 9 bases lining up with TRBD1. CDR1 is MNHNS, CDR2 SASEGT, per germline. The V segment lost 3 bases and the J segment 0 bases; nucleotides outside the gene matches: 6. The CDR3 contains 17 residues. CDR3 protein: CASSDGDRVFSNQPQHF. Here the CDR3 DNA reads TGTGCCAGCAGTGACGGGGACAGGGTTTTTAGCAATCAGCCCCAGCATTTT.

This chain joins TRBV6-5 and TRBJ2-1, with D possibly TRBD1 on 6 matching bases. V lost 8 bases, J lost 3 bases, and 8 bases lay in between. CDR3 size: 12 residues. Germline V CDR1 and CDR2: MNHEY, SVGAGI. CDR3 sequence (DNA): TGTGCCAGCGGGGGCCTCTACAATGAGCAGTTCTTC. Amino acids: CASGGLYNEQFF.

The chain joins TRBV18 to TRBJ2-2; 9 bases match TRBD1. V shed 3 bases and J 5 bases; nucleotides not matched to a gene: 4. Germline CDR1 is KGHSH and CDR2 is LQKENI. The CDR3 covers 15 residues. The CDR3: CASSPMTGGTGELFF. The CDR3 DNA is TGTGCCAGCTCACCGATGACAGGGGGAACCGGGGAGCTGTTTTTT.

This chain uses TRBV18 with TRBJ2-1, with 8 bases that match TRBD2. Per the germline V gene, CDR1 is KGHSH and CDR2 is LQKENI. Trimming at V came to 1 base and at J to 4 bases, leaving 3 bases not matched to a gene. This CDR3 is built from 15 residues. The CDR3 DNA is TGTGCCAGCTCACCACGGCTAGCGGGTTACAATGAGCAGTTCTTC. It specifies CASSPRLAGYNEQFF.

The chain couples TRBV3-1 (or the pseudogene TRBV3-2) to TRBJ1-4; D remains unclear. The CDR3 is 14 residues long. The V and J ends lost 2 bases and 5 bases respectively, with 9 bases between them. Germline V CDR1 and CDR2: LGHDT, YNNKEL (reference sequence). CDR3 coding DNA: TGTGCCAGCAGCCAACCGGGGAGAAATGAAAAACTGTTTTTT. Its translation is CASSQPGRNEKLFF.

V usage is TRBV28 and J usage is TRBJ2-1; weak D call: TRBD2 (6 bases). CDR1 MDHEN and CDR2 SYDVKM come from the germline V gene. The CDR3 loop spans 15 amino acids. V dropped 5 bases and J dropped 2 bases, with 13 bases sitting between them. The CDR3 here is CASSTPGSPYNEQFF. In DNA form, the CDR3 reads TGTGCCAGCAGTACGCCCGGGAGTCCCTACAATGAGCAGTTCTTC.

This clone appeared once. The chain employs TRBV19 and TRBJ2-2; 10 nucleotides line up with TRBD1. CDR1 is LNHDA, CDR2 SQIVND, per germline (reference sequence). The CDR3 totals 15 residues. Trimming removed 5 bases from V and 6 bases from J; junction bases left unmatched: 6. CDR3 amino acids: CASSDRGPVPGELFF. The CDR3 DNA follows: TGTGCCAGTAGTGACAGGGGGCCCGTTCCCGGGGAGCTGTTTTTT.